This T cell receptor (beta chain) was sequenced in a study of Tregs in tolerant kidney transplant recipients. Study results and limitations: Validation in larger populations is needed because few patients were studied. Some patients' samples used different primers over time, so nucleotide sequences weren't comparable.

CD4+CD25+CD127- Tregs, CD4+CD25- non-Tregs, CD4 and CD8 cells were sorted. Profiled with immunoSEQ multiplex PCR; TCRdb holds only in-frame clones, not every one. Among 85,000 to 100,000 clones listed, more than 85% were seen once. Trimming pared 5 bases from V and 7 bases from J, leaving 18 bases between. Germline V gives CDR1 SGHTA, CDR2 FQGNSA. CDR3 size: 14 residues. Note on this clone: As yet, its antigen is unknown.

Source: CD4+ T cells from blood, taken before the transplant. The origin of this receptor is a human donor who received a combined kidney and bone marrow transplant. The chain has TRBV7-2 and TRBJ2-7; maybe TRBD2 (6 bases). The CDR3 loop is CASSLRTGVGEQYF. In DNA, the CDR3 is TGTGCCAGCAGCCTACGGACGGGAGTAGGTGAGCAGTACTTC.